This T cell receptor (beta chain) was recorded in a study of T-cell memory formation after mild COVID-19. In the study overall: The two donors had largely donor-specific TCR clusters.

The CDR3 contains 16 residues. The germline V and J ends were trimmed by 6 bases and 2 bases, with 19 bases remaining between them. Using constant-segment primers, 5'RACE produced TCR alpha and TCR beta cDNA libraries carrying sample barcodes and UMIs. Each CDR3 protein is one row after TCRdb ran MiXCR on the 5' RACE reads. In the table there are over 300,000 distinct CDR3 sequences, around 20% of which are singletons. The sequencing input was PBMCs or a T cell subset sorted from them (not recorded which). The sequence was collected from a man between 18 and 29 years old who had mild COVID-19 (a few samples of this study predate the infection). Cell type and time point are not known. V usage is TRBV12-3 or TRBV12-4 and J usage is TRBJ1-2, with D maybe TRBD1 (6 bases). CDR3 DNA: TGTGCCAGCAGCTCGTTATCAGGGGTTGAGAACTATGGCTACACCTTC. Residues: CASSSLSGVENYGYTF.